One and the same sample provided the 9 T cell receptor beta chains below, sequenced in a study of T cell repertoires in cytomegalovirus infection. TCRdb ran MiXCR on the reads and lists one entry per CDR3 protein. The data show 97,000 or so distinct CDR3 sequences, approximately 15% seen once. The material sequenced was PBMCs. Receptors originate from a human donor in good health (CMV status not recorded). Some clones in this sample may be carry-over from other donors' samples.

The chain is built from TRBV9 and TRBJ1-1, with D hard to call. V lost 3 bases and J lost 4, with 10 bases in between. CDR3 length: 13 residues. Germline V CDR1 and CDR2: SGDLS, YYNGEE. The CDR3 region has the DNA TGTGCCAGCAGCGCTACACGGGGCACTGAAGCTTTCTTT. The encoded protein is CASSATRGTEAFF.

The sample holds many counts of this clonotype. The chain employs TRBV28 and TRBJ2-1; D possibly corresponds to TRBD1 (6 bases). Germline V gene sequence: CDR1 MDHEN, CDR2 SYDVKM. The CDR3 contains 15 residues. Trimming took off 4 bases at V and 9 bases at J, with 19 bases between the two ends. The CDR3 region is CASSYRDTLPGEQFF. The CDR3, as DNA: TGTGCCAGCAGTTACCGGGACACCTTACCTGGTGAGCAGTTCTTC.

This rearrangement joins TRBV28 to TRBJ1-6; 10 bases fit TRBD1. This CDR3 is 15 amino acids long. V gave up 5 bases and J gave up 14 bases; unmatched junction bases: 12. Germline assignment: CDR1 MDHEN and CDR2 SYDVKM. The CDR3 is CASSPLGQGSSTLHF. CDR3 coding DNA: TGTGCCAGCAGTCCGCTGGGACAGGGGTCTAGCACCCTCCACTTT.

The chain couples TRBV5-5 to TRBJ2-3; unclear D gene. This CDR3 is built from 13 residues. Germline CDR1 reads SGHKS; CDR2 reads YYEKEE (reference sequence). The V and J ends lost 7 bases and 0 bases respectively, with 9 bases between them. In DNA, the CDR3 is TGTGCCAGCGTCTTGCGGAGCACAGATACGCAGTATTTT. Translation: CASVLRSTDTQYF.

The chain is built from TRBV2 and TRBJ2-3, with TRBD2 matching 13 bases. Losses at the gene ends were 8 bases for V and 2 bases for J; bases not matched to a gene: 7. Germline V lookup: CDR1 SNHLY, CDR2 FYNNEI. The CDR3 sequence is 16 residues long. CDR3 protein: CASRRTSGGPTDTQYF. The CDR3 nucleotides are TGTGCCAGCCGCAGGACTAGCGGGGGCCCCACAGATACGCAGTATTTT.

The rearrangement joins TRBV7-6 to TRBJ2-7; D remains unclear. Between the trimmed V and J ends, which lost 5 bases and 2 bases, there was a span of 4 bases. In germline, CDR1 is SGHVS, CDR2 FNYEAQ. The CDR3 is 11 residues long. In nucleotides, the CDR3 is TGTGCCAGCAGCAGGGCCTACGAGCAGTACTTC. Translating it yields CASSRAYEQYF. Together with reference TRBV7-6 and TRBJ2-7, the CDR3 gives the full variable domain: GAGVSQSPRYKVTKRGQDVALRCDPISGHVSLYWYRQALGQGPEFLTYFNYEAQQDKSGLPNDRFSAERPEGSISTLTIQRTEQRDSAMYRCASSRAYEQYFGPGTRLTVT.

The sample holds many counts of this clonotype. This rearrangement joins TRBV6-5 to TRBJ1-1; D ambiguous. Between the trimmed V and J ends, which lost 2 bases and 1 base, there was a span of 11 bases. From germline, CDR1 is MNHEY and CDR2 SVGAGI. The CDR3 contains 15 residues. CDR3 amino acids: CASSYAGLQNTEAFF. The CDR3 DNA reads TGTGCCAGCAGTTACGCCGGTCTCCAGAACACTGAAGCTTTCTTT.

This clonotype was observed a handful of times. The CDR3 spells CAISELGSISNQPQHF. CDR3 coding DNA: TGTGCCATCAGTGAGTTGGGAAGTATAAGCAATCAGCCCCAGCATTTT. The chain couples TRBV10-3 to TRBJ1-5; D call uncertain. The CDR3 totals 16 residues. Germline V CDR1 and CDR2: ENHRY, SYGVKD. V was shortened by 1 base and J by 1 base, with 11 bases between the two germline ends.

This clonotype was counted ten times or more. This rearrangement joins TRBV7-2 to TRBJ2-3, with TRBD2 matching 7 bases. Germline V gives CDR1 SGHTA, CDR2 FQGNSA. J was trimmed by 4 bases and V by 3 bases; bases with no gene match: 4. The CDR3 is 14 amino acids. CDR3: CASSLGLFADTQYF. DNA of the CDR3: TGTGCCAGCAGCTTGGGACTATTCGCAGATACGCAGTATTTT. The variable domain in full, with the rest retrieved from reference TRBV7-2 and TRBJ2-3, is GAGVSQSPSNKVTEKGKDVELRCDPISGHTALYWYRQSLGQGLEFLIYFQGNSAPDKSGLPSDRFSAERTGGSVSTLTIQRTQQEDSAVYLCASSLGLFADTQYFGPGTRLTVL.